This T cell receptor beta chain is from a study of shared clonotypes between healthy human individuals. V was shortened by 8 bases and J by 4 bases, with 15 bases between the two germline ends. The CDR3 runs 13 residues. Germline assignment: CDR1 MNHEY and CDR2 SVGAGI. Profiling relied on immunoSEQ multiplex PCR, and the TCRdb table lists in-frame clones only, not all of them. The sample has roughly 500,000 clones; about 76% are singletons. The V call is TRBV6-5, the J call TRBJ2-7, with a tentative D call TRBD2 (6 bases). Sequencing was performed on PBMCs. This TCR came from a middle-aged woman in good health. Some clones in this sample may be carry-over from other donors' samples. This CDR3 reads CASRGRNSYEQYF. The CDR3 coding sequence is TGTGCCAGCCGGGGGAGGAATTCTTACGAGCAGTACTTC.